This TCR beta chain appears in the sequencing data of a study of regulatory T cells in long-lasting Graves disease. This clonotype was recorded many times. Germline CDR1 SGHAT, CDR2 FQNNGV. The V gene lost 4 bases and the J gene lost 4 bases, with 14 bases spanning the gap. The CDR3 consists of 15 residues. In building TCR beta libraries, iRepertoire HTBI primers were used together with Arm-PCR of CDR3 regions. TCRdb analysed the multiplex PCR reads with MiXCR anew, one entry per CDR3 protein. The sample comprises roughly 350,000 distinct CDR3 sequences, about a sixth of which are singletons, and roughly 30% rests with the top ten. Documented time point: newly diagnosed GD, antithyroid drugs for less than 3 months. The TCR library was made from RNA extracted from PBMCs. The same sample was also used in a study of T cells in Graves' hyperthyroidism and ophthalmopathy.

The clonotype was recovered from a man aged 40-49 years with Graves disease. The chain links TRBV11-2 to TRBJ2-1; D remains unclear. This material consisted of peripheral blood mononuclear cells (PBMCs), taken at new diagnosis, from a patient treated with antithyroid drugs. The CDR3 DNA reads TGTGCCAGCAGCTCCCTACAGCTATCGTACAATGAGCAGTTCTTC. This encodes CASSSLQLSYNEQFF. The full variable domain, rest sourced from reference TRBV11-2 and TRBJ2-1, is EAGVAQSPRYKIIEKRQSVAFWCNPISGHATLYWYQQILGQGPKLLIQFQNNGVVDDSQLPKDRFSAERLKGVDSTLKIQPAKLEDSAVYLCASSSLQLSYNEQFFGPGTRLTVL.